Presented here are 9 T cell receptor beta chains from one specimen sequenced in a study of blood T cell repertoires in COVID-19 (dated by TCRdb to 2018 to 2021). Libraries were constructed by the immunoSEQ multiplex PCR assay. This is the immuneACCESS table as TCRdb keeps it, with only in-frame sequences that have V and J called. A part of the clones is gone; compared with another copy, unresolved V genes explain less than half, and the rest is unexplained. Counted in this sample were about 290,000 clones; about 89% of them appeared once. 1.5% to 2% of the sample rests with the top ten. Sequences were obtained from PBMCs or T cells enriched from blood (not recorded which). Source of these receptors: a woman aged 40 to 50 who had recovered from COVID-19.

This clone was picked up one time. Here the CDR3 reads CASPWVAGGAAKNIQYF. CDR3 coding DNA: TGTGCCAGCCCGTGGGTAGCGGGAGGGGCAGCCAAAAACATTCAGTACTTC. The chain employs TRBV6-4 and TRBJ2-4; 11 bases line up with TRBD2. This CDR3 has 17 amino acids. The J segment lost 0 bases and the V segment lost 8 bases, leaving 9 bases of the junction unmatched. Germline loops: CDR1 MRHNA, CDR2 SNTAGT.

The chain has TRBV29-1 and TRBJ1-1, with D possibly TRBD1 on 5 matching bases. V dropped 5 bases and J dropped 4 bases, with 14 bases sitting between them. Germline V gene lookup returns CDR1 SQVTM and CDR2 ANQGSEA. This CDR3 contains 13 residues. The CDR3 bases are TGCAGCGTTTCTTATAATCAGGGCACTGAAGCTTTCTTT. This translates into CSVSYNQGTEAFF.

V and J are TRBV5-1 and TRBJ1-2; tentatively, D is TRBD1 (5 bases). Per germline, CDR1 SGHRS and CDR2 YFSETQ. The CDR3 spans 14 residues. V shed 3 bases and J shed 4 bases, with 13 bases lying between them. The CDR3 DNA reads TGCGCCAGCAGCTGGTCAGGGATAGGCTATGGCTACACCTTC. Its protein is CASSWSGIGYGYTF.

The chain couples TRBV10-3 to TRBJ2-1; TRBD2 is a possible D gene (6 bases). Germline V CDR1 and CDR2: ENHRY, SYGVKD. The V end was cut by 3 bases, the J end by 1 base, with 13 bases between. The CDR3 spans 16 residues. DNA for the CDR3: TGTGCCATCAGTGAAGGCTACCTAGCGTCCTACAATGAGCAGTTCTTC. Protein sequence: CAISEGYLASYNEQFF.

This clone was seen once. The chain couples TRBV7-9 to TRBJ2-1, with 13 bases matching TRBD2. The CDR3 is made up of 18 amino acids. Looked up from germline, CDR1 is SEHNR and CDR2 is FQNEAQ (reference sequence). The ends lost 4 bases at V and 6 bases at J; junction bases unmatched: 12. CDR3 sequence: CASSSTPGLAGARNEQFF. The CDR3 DNA sequence: TGTGCCAGCAGCTCGACCCCTGGACTAGCGGGAGCCCGCAATGAGCAGTTCTTC.

The rearrangement links TRBV30 to TRBJ1-2, with D possibly matching TRBD1 (5 bases). Trimming took 5 bases from V and 2 from J, leaving 9 bases between them. Germline assignment: CDR1 GTSNPN and CDR2 SVGIG (reference sequence). This CDR3 region has 12 residues. DNA for the CDR3: TGTGCCTGGGGGACTGAGAACTATGGCTACACCTTC. It encodes CAWGTENYGYTF.

As to this clone: Distinct nucleotide sequences in the sample also encode this CDR3. The V and J genes are TRBV5-1 and TRBJ1-1; D ambiguous. This CDR3 is 14 amino acids long. Trimming cost V 1 base and J 2 bases, with 9 bases left between them. The germline V gene encodes CDR1 SGHRS and CDR2 YFSETQ. The CDR3 sequence: CASSLTAGNTEAFF. In nucleotides, the CDR3 is TGCGCCAGCAGCTTGACAGCAGGAAACACTGAAGCTTTCTTT.

J is TRBJ1-1 and V is TRBV29-1; TRBD1 aligns across 8 bases. The trim removed 6 bases at V and 3 bases at J, leaving 6 bases unmatched. The CDR3 contains 13 residues. Germline V CDR1 and CDR2: SQVTM, ANQGSEA. CDR3 region: CSVKTGVDTEAFF. DNA of the CDR3: TGCAGCGTCAAGACAGGGGTTGACACTGAAGCTTTCTTT.

This clone has just a few counts. The chain carries TRBV2 and TRBJ2-3; 8 bases fit TRBD1. The length of the CDR3 is 15 residues. Germline CDR1 reads SNHLY; CDR2 reads FYNNEI. Unmatched junction bases numbered 10, after V lost 7 bases and J lost 4 bases. The CDR3 sequence: CASTYQGAGADTQYF. The DNA of the CDR3 is TGTGCCAGCACCTACCAGGGGGCAGGCGCAGATACGCAGTATTTT.